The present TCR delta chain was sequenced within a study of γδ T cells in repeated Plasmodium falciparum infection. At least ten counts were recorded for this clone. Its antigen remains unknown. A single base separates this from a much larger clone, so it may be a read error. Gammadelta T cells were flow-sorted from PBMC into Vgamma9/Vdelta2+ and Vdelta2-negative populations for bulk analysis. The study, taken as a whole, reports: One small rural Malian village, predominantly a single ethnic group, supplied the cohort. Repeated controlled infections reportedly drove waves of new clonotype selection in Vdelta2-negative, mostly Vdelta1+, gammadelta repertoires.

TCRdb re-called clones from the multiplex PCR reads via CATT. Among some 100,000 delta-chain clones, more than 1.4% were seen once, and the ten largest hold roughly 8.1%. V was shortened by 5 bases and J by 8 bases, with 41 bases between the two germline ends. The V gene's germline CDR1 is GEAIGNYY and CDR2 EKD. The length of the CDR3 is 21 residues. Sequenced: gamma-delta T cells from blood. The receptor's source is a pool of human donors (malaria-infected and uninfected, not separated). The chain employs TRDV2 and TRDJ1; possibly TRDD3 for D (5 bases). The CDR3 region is CACAAVLDVLDSSKQGTKLIF. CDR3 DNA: TGTGCCTGTGCCGCAGTCCTCGACGTACTGGATTCGTCAAAGCAGGGGACCAAACTCATCTTT.